These T cell receptor beta chains were read from a single sample in a study of radiotherapy plus CTLA-4 blockade in lung cancer. Assay: immunoSEQ multiplex PCR; the TCRdb copy retains only in-frame clones and omits some. The sample has more than 80,000 clones, more than 70% seen once. The specimen was peripheral blood, collected from a patient treated with radiotherapy plus ipilimumab. Receptors were obtained from a human donor with non-small cell lung cancer that progressed on radiotherapy plus ipilimumab. Some clones in this sample may be carry-over from other donors' samples. Each CDR3 is given with its conserved first and last residue. D genes are given only for firm matches. Part of the rows lack a size; the others show once, few, many or a class for expanded clones.

19 | - | TRBJ2-5 | TRBV11-1 | TRBD2 | TGTGCCAGCAGCACGCCGAGAGCGGGGGGATATATTGGGGAAGAGACCCAGTACTTC | CASSTPRAGGYIGEETQYF
13 | - | TRBJ1-1 | TRBV5-4 | - | TGTGCCAGCAGGTTGGACAGTTACACTGAAGCTTTCTTT | CASRLDSYTEAFF
15 | - | TRBJ2-6 | TRBV11-2 | TRBD1 | TGTGCCAGCAGCCGACAGGGGAATGGGGCCAACGTCCTGACTTTC | CASSRQGNGANVLTF
13 | - | TRBJ1-2 | TRBV28 | - | TGTGCCAGCAGTTCCCGACAGCTTTATGGCTACACCTTC | CASSSRQLYGYTF
15 | - | TRBJ1-5 | TRBV6-6 | - | TGTGCCAGCAGTCTTGGGGGCTTACTAAATCAGCCCCAGCATTTT | CASSLGGLLNQPQHF
16 | - | TRBJ1-2 | TRBV9 | - | TGTGCCAGCAGCCCGGAGGGAGGGGGTAGTATCTATGGCTACACCTTC | CASSPEGGGSIYGYTF
16 | - | TRBJ1-2 | TRBV5-4 | - | TGTGCCAGCACCCTAGAAGACCGGGACCATCTATTCGGCTACACCTTC | CASTLEDRDHLFGYTF
16 | - | TRBJ2-1 | TRBV5-1 | TRBD2 | TGCGCCAGCAGCTTGGGGTCTAGCGGGGGATACAATGAGCAGTTCTTC | CASSLGSSGGYNEQFF
13 | - | TRBJ1-2 | TRBV7-2 | - | TGTGCCAGCGGTCGGGGGGCTAATTATGGCTACACCTTC | CASGRGANYGYTF
15 | - | TRBJ2-1 | TRBV6-4 | - | TGTGCCAGCAGTGACTCGTGGGGGGCCGCCGCTGAGCAGTTCTTC | CASSDSWGAAAEQFF
14 | - | TRBJ1-1 | TRBV19 | - | TGTGCCAGTAGTATGGGACATTGGAACACTGAAGCTTTCTTT | CASSMGHWNTEAFF
13 | - | TRBJ1-2 | TRBV2 | - | TGTGCCAGCAGCGCTGACAATAACTATGGCTACACCTTC | CASSADNNYGYTF
16 | - | TRBJ1-1 | TRBV5-1 | - | TGCGCCAGCAGCCTGGGAGTGGGAGGGATGAACACTGAAGCTTTCTTT | CASSLGVGGMNTEAFF
15 | - | TRBJ2-5 | TRBV19 | - | TGTGCCAGTAGTATAGATGGGAGTAGCGTGGAGACCCAGTACTTC | CASSIDGSSVETQYF
15 | once | TRBJ1-1 | TRBV6-5 | TRBD1 | TGTGCCAGCAGTTATCCACAGGGGGGGAGGACTGAAGCTTTCTTT | CASSYPQGGRTEAFF
18 | few | TRBJ2-2 | TRBV28 | TRBD1 | TGTGCCAGCAGCCCCGGCGACTCGGACAGGGCGAACACCGGGGAGCTGTTTTTT | CASSPGDSDRANTGELFF
14 | - | TRBJ2-7 | TRBV7-2 | - | TGTGCCAGCAGCTTAATCCAGGATTCCTACGAGCAGTACTTC | CASSLIQDSYEQYF
16 | - | TRBJ1-6 | TRBV6-1 | TRBD1 | TGTGCCAGCAGTGAACACAGGGGAACGGGTAATTCACCCCTCCACTTT | CASSEHRGTGNSPLHF
17 | - | TRBJ1-1 | TRBV5-1 | - | TGCGCCAGCAGCTTCTTACAGGAAAGCTTCAGGAACACTGAAGCTTTCTTT | CASSFLQESFRNTEAFF
15 | - | TRBJ1-2 | TRBV7-9 | - | TGTGCCAGCAGCCCGAGGCCGAGACGGAGGTATGGCTACACCTTC | CASSPRPRRRYGYTF
14 | - | TRBJ1-5 | TRBV19 | - | TGTGCCAGTACCCAGGGTTTTGGGAATCAGCCCCAGCATTTT | CASTQGFGNQPQHF
12 | - | TRBJ1-2 | TRBV29-1 | - | TGCAGCGTTTCGGCGGAGGGTGGAAGCTACACCTTC | CSVSAEGGSYTF
15 | once | TRBJ2-2 | TRBV28 | - | TGTGCCAGCACCAAAGTTCCCACGAACACCGGGGAGCTGTTTTTT | CASTKVPTNTGELFF
12 | few | TRBJ2-7 | TRBV11-2 | - | TGTGCCAGCAGCCCACGGTACTACGAGCAGTACTTC | CASSPRYYEQYF
15 | - | TRBJ2-3 | TRBV28 | - | TGTGCCAGCAGTTTATGGGCACTTTCCACAGATACGCAGTATTTT | CASSLWALSTDTQYF
16 | - | TRBJ2-7 | TRBV11-2 | - | TGTGCCAGCAGCTTAATCCCCTATGAGGGGAACTACGAGCAGTACTTC | CASSLIPYEGNYEQYF
15 | - | TRBJ1-2 | TRBV7-6 | - | TGTGCCAGCAGCTTAGGGGGGGCATGGAACTATGGCTACACCTTC | CASSLGGAWNYGYTF
14 | - | TRBJ2-2 | TRBV7-3 | - | TGTGCCAGCAGCTTAACGAGCGGCACCGGGGAGCTGTTTTTT | CASSLTSGTGELFF
18 | few | TRBJ2-3 | TRBV4-2 | TRBD2 | TGTGCCAGCAGCCAGACTAGCGGGGGGGCGGTTGGCACAGATACGCAGTATTTT | CASSQTSGGAVGTDTQYF